This T cell receptor (beta chain) was documented in a study of PD-L1 blockade in urothelial cancer. Libraries were prepared by immunoSEQ multiplex PCR; TCRdb keeps only in-frame clonotypes and omits some of them. Of approximately 51,000 clones detected, approximately 86% appear once; the ten largest clones hold around 15%. This CDR3 region has 13 residues. Germline-derived CDR1 and CDR2 are SGHTS and YDEGEE. The V gene lost 9 bases and the J gene lost 9 bases, with 21 bases spanning the gap. The clonotype was recovered from a man aged 60-69 years with urothelial cancer. The sample in question was PBMCs, obtained around atezolizumab (anti-PD-L1) treatment. The chain carries TRBV5-8 and TRBJ1-2; D not resolved. Here the CDR3 DNA reads TGTGCCATTGGGGAAGGACGGGGATATAGCTACACCTTC. Translating it yields CAIGEGRGYSYTF.